In its sample, the clone carrying this TCR beta chain ranks as large (0.1 to 1%). The data stem from a study of T cell repertoires in ileal Crohn's disease. Profiled with immunoSEQ multiplex PCR; TCRdb holds only in-frame clones, not every one. Of over 3,000 clones in the sample, 81% are singletons; the top ten hold approximately 5.1%. The CDR3 is 13 amino acids. In germline, CDR1 is SGHRS, CDR2 YFSETQ. The germline V and J ends were trimmed by 7 bases and 9 bases, with 17 bases remaining between them. Time point specified: neoterminal ileum biopsy at postoperative endoscopy, about 6 months after surgery.

Material: ileal tissue. The receptor was isolated from an adult with Crohn's disease. The rearrangement joins TRBV5-1 to TRBJ2-1, with D perhaps TRBD1 (5 bases). The CDR3 reads CASQTGSLSEQFF. The CDR3 DNA sequence: TGCGCCAGCCAAACAGGTTCCCTCTCTGAGCAGTTCTTC. Supplemented by reference TRBV5-1 and TRBJ2-1, the full variable domain reads KAGVTQTPRYLIKTRGQQVTLSCSPISGHRSVSWYQQTPGQGLQFLFEYFSETQRNKGNFPGRFSGRQFSNSRSEMNVSTLELGDSALYLCASQTGSLSEQFFGPGTRLTVL.